This is a list of T cell receptor beta chains from one sample in a study of lymphopenia after photon versus proton radiotherapy. The protocol was immunoSEQ multiplex PCR, while the TCRdb copy is restricted to in-frame clones and leaves out a portion. The data contain about 19,000 clones, 90% to 95% of them singletons. Sample: peripheral blood, taken from a patient treated with photon-based radiotherapy. These receptors all stem from a man in his 60s with pancreatic cancer. Each CDR3 is given with its conserved first and last residue. D genes are given only for firm matches. The size entry is marked missing in some rows and otherwise reads once, few, many or a size class.

cdr3_aa: CASSLVAGGSNGVWDEQYF
cdr3_nt: TGTGCCAGCAGCTTAGTTGCGGGGGGCAGTAATGGGGTCTGGGACGAGCAGTACTTC
d_call: TRBD2
v_call: TRBV7-2
clone_size: -
j_call: TRBJ2-7

cdr3_aa: CASSSRTGDRTKNTEAFF
cdr3_nt: TGCGCCAGCAGCTCGCGGACAGGGGACCGAACAAAGAACACTGAAGCTTTCTTT
d_call: TRBD1
v_call: TRBV5-1
clone_size: once
j_call: TRBJ1-1

cdr3_aa: CASSLYGLGEQYF
cdr3_nt: TGTGCCAGCAGCTTATACGGACTAGGAGAGCAGTACTTC
d_call: TRBD2
v_call: TRBV7-2
clone_size: -
j_call: TRBJ2-7

cdr3_aa: CASLPRVHSNQPQHF
cdr3_nt: TGTGCCAGTTTGCCCAGGGTCCACAGCAATCAGCCCCAGCATTTT
d_call: -
v_call: TRBV19
clone_size: -
j_call: TRBJ1-5

cdr3_aa: CASSWGTHNEQFF
cdr3_nt: TGTGCCAGCAGCTGGGGTACCCACAATGAGCAGTTCTTC
d_call: -
v_call: TRBV7-3
clone_size: once
j_call: TRBJ2-1

cdr3_aa: CASSLSPPGTGYVTEAFF
cdr3_nt: TGTGCCAGCAGTTTATCCCCCCCTGGGACAGGGTATGTGACTGAAGCTTTCTTT
d_call: TRBD1
v_call: TRBV27
clone_size: -
j_call: TRBJ1-1

cdr3_aa: CASSPTIGTVNSPLHF
cdr3_nt: TGTGCCAGCAGCCCTACTATAGGGACAGTAAATTCACCCCTCCACTTT
d_call: TRBD1
v_call: TRBV5-4
clone_size: -
j_call: TRBJ1-6

cdr3_aa: CAWSVSTGGTEAFF
cdr3_nt: TGTGCCTGGAGTGTAAGTACAGGGGGTACTGAAGCTTTCTTT
d_call: TRBD1
v_call: TRBV30
clone_size: -
j_call: TRBJ1-1

cdr3_aa: CASSPRGLAGGPITGELFF
cdr3_nt: TGTGCCAGCTCACCGAGGGGACTAGCGGGGGGACCAATCACCGGGGAGCTGTTTTTT
d_call: TRBD2
v_call: TRBV18
clone_size: -
j_call: TRBJ2-2

cdr3_aa: CASSLYQGGQLYEQYF
cdr3_nt: TGTGCCAGCAGTTTATACCAAGGGGGACAACTCTACGAGCAGTACTTC
d_call: -
v_call: TRBV27
clone_size: -
j_call: TRBJ2-7

cdr3_aa: CASSQDWRQGFRETQYF
cdr3_nt: TGTGCCAGCAGCCAAGATTGGCGACAGGGGTTCCGCGAGACCCAGTACTTC
d_call: TRBD1
v_call: TRBV14
clone_size: -
j_call: TRBJ2-5

cdr3_aa: CASSPGRNNEQFF
cdr3_nt: TGTGCCAGCAGCCCTGGACGAAACAATGAGCAGTTCTTC
d_call: -
v_call: TRBV7-9
clone_size: once
j_call: TRBJ2-1

cdr3_aa: CASSPRGLAGGRGTNEQFF
cdr3_nt: TGTGCCAGCAGCCCTCGGGGGCTAGCGGGGGGACGCGGTACCAATGAGCAGTTCTTC
d_call: TRBD2
v_call: TRBV11-2
clone_size: once
j_call: TRBJ2-1

cdr3_aa: CASSVRGPYEQYF
cdr3_nt: TGTGCCAGCAGCGTAAGGGGGCCCTACGAGCAGTACTTC
d_call: TRBD1
v_call: TRBV9
clone_size: -
j_call: TRBJ2-7

cdr3_aa: CASSNRNRGGTDTQYF
cdr3_nt: TGTGCCAGCAGCAACCGAAACAGGGGAGGGACAGATACGCAGTATTTT
d_call: -
v_call: TRBV9
clone_size: -
j_call: TRBJ2-3

cdr3_aa: CASSLNGLRTEAFF
cdr3_nt: TGTGCCAGCAGCTTAAACGGGCTGAGGACTGAAGCTTTCTTT
d_call: -
v_call: TRBV7-3
clone_size: -
j_call: TRBJ1-1

cdr3_aa: CAWTSPFGVGSNQPQHF
cdr3_nt: TGTGCCTGGACATCCCCCTTTGGGGTCGGGAGCAATCAGCCCCAGCATTTT
d_call: -
v_call: TRBV30
clone_size: -
j_call: TRBJ1-5

cdr3_aa: CASSLREGAGPLHF
cdr3_nt: TGCGCCAGCAGCTTGAGGGAGGGGGCAGGGCCCCTCCACTTT
d_call: TRBD1
v_call: TRBV5-1
clone_size: -
j_call: TRBJ1-6

cdr3_aa: CASSGTGGYTF
cdr3_nt: TGTGCCAGCAGTGGGACAGGTGGCTACACCTTC
d_call: TRBD1
v_call: TRBV6-5
clone_size: once
j_call: TRBJ1-2

cdr3_aa: CASSYGANTGELFF
cdr3_nt: TGTGCCAGCAGTTATGGGGCGAACACCGGGGAGCTGTTTTTT
d_call: -
v_call: TRBV6-5
clone_size: -
j_call: TRBJ2-2

cdr3_aa: CASSPDRRGAFYEQYF
cdr3_nt: TGTGCCAGCAGCCCGGATCGGAGGGGCGCGTTCTACGAGCAGTACTTC
d_call: -
v_call: TRBV5-4
clone_size: -
j_call: TRBJ2-7

cdr3_aa: CASSYSRDSNQPQHF
cdr3_nt: TGTGCCAGCAGTTACTCGAGGGACAGCAATCAGCCCCAGCATTTT
d_call: -
v_call: TRBV6-5
clone_size: -
j_call: TRBJ1-5

cdr3_aa: CASSLGSSPRTDTQYF
cdr3_nt: TGTGCCAGCAGCTTGGGGTCTAGCCCACGCACAGATACGCAGTATTTT
d_call: -
v_call: TRBV5-4
clone_size: -
j_call: TRBJ2-3

cdr3_aa: CASSPYYEQYF
cdr3_nt: TGTGCCAGCAGTCCATACTACGAGCAGTACTTC
d_call: -
v_call: TRBV2
clone_size: -
j_call: TRBJ2-7

cdr3_aa: CASSVGTTYEQYF
cdr3_nt: TGCGCCAGCAGCGTTGGGACAACCTACGAGCAGTACTTC
d_call: -
v_call: TRBV5-1
clone_size: -
j_call: TRBJ2-7

cdr3_aa: CAWSVSGGGTYEQYF
cdr3_nt: TGTGCCTGGAGTGTGTCTGGGGGGGGAACCTACGAGCAGTACTTC
d_call: TRBD2
v_call: TRBV30
clone_size: once
j_call: TRBJ2-7

cdr3_aa: CASSNKQSGPYEQYF
cdr3_nt: TGTGCCAGTAGCAATAAACAGTCCGGACCTTACGAGCAGTACTTC
d_call: -
v_call: TRBV19
clone_size: -
j_call: TRBJ2-7

cdr3_aa: CASSLESEQFF
cdr3_nt: TGCGCCAGCAGCTTGGAGAGTGAGCAGTTCTTC
d_call: -
v_call: TRBV5-1
clone_size: -
j_call: TRBJ2-1

cdr3_aa: CASTLAGGNGYTF
cdr3_nt: TGTGCCAGCACCCTAGCAGGGGGAAATGGCTACACCTTC
d_call: TRBD1
v_call: TRBV5-4
clone_size: -
j_call: TRBJ1-2

cdr3_aa: CATRGSDEKLFF
cdr3_nt: TGTGCCACCAGGGGGTCTGATGAAAAACTGTTTTTT
d_call: -
v_call: TRBV15
clone_size: -
j_call: TRBJ1-4

cdr3_aa: CASRQSRANVLTF
cdr3_nt: TGTGCCAGCAGACAAAGTCGGGCCAACGTCCTGACTTTC
d_call: -
v_call: TRBV14
clone_size: -
j_call: TRBJ2-6

cdr3_aa: CASSSTGTTSYEQFF
cdr3_nt: TGTGCCAGCAGCTCCACCGGGACAACCTCCTATGAGCAGTTCTTC
d_call: -
v_call: TRBV7-3
clone_size: -
j_call: TRBJ2-1

cdr3_aa: CASSLSGAGNWNEQYF
cdr3_nt: TGTGCCAGCAGTTTATCGGGGGCAGGGAATTGGAACGAGCAGTACTTC
d_call: -
v_call: TRBV27
clone_size: once
j_call: TRBJ2-7

cdr3_aa: CASSTAGTAYNEQFF
cdr3_nt: TGTGCCAGTAGTACGGCCGGGACAGCATACAATGAGCAGTTCTTC
d_call: TRBD1
v_call: TRBV19
clone_size: -
j_call: TRBJ2-1

cdr3_aa: CASSLTETGRQYF
cdr3_nt: TGTGCCAGCAGCTTGACCGAGACAGGTCGGCAGTACTTC
d_call: -
v_call: TRBV5-6
clone_size: -
j_call: TRBJ2-7

cdr3_aa: CASSFESGDPPDTQYF
cdr3_nt: TGTGCCAGCAGCTTCGAAAGCGGGGACCCGCCAGATACGCAGTATTTT
d_call: TRBD2
v_call: TRBV7-9
clone_size: -
j_call: TRBJ2-3

cdr3_aa: CASSSGPKETQYF
cdr3_nt: TGTGCCAGCAGCTCGGGGCCTAAAGAGACCCAGTACTTC
d_call: -
v_call: TRBV11-2
clone_size: -
j_call: TRBJ2-5

cdr3_aa: CASSPGMGQGINEQYF
cdr3_nt: TGTGCCAGCTCACCCGGAATGGGGCAGGGTATTAACGAGCAGTACTTC
d_call: -
v_call: TRBV18
clone_size: -
j_call: TRBJ2-7

cdr3_aa: CASSARRQANTEAFF
cdr3_nt: TGTGCCAGCAGTGCCCGGAGGCAGGCGAACACTGAAGCTTTCTTT
d_call: -
v_call: TRBV2
clone_size: -
j_call: TRBJ1-1

cdr3_aa: CASSKKVGGEKLFF
cdr3_nt: TGTGCCAGCAGCAAAAAGGTTGGGGGTGAAAAACTGTTTTTT
d_call: -
v_call: TRBV21-1
clone_size: -
j_call: TRBJ1-4

cdr3_aa: CASSVTVYSNQPQHF
cdr3_nt: TGTGCCAGCAGTGTGACGGTATATAGCAATCAGCCCCAGCATTTT
d_call: -
v_call: TRBV6-1
clone_size: -
j_call: TRBJ1-5

cdr3_aa: CASSLGWNEQFF
cdr3_nt: TGTGCCAGCAGCTTAGGGTGGAATGAGCAGTTCTTC
d_call: -
v_call: TRBV7-9
clone_size: -
j_call: TRBJ2-1

cdr3_aa: CASSPGGTEGRQFF
cdr3_nt: TGCGCCAGCAGCCCGGGAGGGACAGAGGGGAGGCAGTTCTTC
d_call: -
v_call: TRBV5-1
clone_size: -
j_call: TRBJ2-1

cdr3_aa: CASSLLAATGEAFF
cdr3_nt: TGTGCCAGCAGTTTACTTGCTGCCACAGGTGAAGCTTTCTTT
d_call: -
v_call: TRBV28
clone_size: once
j_call: TRBJ1-1

cdr3_aa: CASSAAQGLGYNEQFF
cdr3_nt: TGTGCCAGCAGCGCCGCGCAGGGACTAGGTTACAATGAGCAGTTCTTC
d_call: TRBD2
v_call: TRBV9
clone_size: -
j_call: TRBJ2-1